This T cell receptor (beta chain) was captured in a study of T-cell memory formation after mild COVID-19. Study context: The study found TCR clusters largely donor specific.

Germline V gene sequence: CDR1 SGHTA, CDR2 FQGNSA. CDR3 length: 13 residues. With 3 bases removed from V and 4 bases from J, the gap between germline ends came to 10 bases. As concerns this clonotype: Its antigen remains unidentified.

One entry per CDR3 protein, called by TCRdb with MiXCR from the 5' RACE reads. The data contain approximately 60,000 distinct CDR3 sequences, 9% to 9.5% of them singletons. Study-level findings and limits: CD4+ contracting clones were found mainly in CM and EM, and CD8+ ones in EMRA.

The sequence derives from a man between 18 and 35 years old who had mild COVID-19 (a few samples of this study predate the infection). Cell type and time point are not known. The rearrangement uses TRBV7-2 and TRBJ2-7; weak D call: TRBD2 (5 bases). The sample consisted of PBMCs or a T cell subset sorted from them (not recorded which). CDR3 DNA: TGTGCCAGCAGCTTGCAGCCGGGGTACGAGCAGTACGTC. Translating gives CASSLQPGYEQYV.